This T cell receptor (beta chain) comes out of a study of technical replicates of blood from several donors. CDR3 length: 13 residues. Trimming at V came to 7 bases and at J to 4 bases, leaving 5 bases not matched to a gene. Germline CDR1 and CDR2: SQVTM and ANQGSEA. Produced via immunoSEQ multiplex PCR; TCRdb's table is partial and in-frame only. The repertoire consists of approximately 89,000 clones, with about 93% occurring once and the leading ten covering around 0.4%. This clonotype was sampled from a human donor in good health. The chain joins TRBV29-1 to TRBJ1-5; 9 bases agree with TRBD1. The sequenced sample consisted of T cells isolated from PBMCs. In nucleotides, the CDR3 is TGCAGCGGGGGACAGGGTGTAAATCAGCCCCAGCATTTT. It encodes CSGGQGVNQPQHF.